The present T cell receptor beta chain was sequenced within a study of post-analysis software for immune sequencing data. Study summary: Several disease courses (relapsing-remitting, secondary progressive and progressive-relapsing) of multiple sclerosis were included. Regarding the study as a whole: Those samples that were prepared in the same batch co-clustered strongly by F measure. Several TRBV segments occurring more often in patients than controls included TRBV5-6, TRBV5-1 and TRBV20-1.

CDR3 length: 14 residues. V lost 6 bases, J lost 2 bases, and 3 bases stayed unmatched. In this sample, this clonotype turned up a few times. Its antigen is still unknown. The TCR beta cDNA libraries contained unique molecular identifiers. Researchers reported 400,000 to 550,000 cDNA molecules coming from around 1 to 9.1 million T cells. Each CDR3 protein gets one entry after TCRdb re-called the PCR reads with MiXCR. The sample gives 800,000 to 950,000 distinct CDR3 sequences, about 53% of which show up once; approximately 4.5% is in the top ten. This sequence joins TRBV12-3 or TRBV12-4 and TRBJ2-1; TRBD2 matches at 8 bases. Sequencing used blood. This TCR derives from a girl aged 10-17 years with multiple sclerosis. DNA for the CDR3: TGTGCCAGCAGGCCGCGGGAGGCCTACAATGAGCAGTTCTTC. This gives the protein CASRPREAYNEQFF.